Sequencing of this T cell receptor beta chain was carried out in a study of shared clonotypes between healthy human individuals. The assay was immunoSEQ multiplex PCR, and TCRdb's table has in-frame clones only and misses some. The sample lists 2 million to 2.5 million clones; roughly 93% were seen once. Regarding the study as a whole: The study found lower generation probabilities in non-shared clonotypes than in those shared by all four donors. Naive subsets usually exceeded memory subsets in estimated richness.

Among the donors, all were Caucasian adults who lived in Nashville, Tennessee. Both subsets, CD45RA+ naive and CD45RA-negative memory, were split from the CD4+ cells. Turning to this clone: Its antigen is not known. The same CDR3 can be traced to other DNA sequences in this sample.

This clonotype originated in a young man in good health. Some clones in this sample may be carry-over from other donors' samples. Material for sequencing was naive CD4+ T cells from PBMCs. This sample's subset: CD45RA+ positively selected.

The CDR3 coding sequence is TGTGCCAGCAGTAGTCTACCAGATACGCAGTATTTT. Translating it yields CASSSLPDTQYF. The V call is TRBV28, the J call TRBJ2-3; D is unresolved. With 5 bases removed from V and 4 bases from J, the gap between germline ends came to 7 bases. Per the germline V gene, CDR1 is MDHEN and CDR2 is SYDVKM. The CDR3 consists of 12 residues.